The clone carrying this T cell receptor beta chain was seen at least ten times. Antigen: not known. The data were produced by immunoSEQ multiplex PCR, yet TCRdb's version contains in-frame clones alone and is incomplete. This table has over a million clones, roughly 74% appearing once. CDR3 length: 8 residues. The ends were cut back, 3 bases at V and 16 bases at J, with 3 bases in the middle. Germline V CDR1 and CDR2: LGHDT, YNNKEL (reference sequence). These data come from a study of shared clonotypes between healthy human individuals. The wider study: Serving as donors were a couple of women and a few men, whose ages spanned 18 to 49.

Study-level points and caveats: Some naive CD4 clonotypes, about 5.5%, turned up in common across four donors. Clonotype sharing among donors was expected to depend on sequencing depth.

The chain couples TRBV3-1 (or the pseudogene TRBV3-2) to TRBJ1-4, with no clear D. This TCR derives from a man between 18 and 35 years old in good health. Some clones in this sample may be carry-over from other donors' samples. The sequenced sample was memory CD4+ T cells from PBMCs. As for subset: CD45RA-negative fraction. CDR3 loop: CASSHRFF. CDR3 coding DNA: TGTGCCAGCAGCCATCGGTTTTTT.